These 13 T cell receptor beta chains originate from one sample sequenced in a study of T cell responses to AZD1222 COVID-19 vaccine. Profiling relied on immunoSEQ multiplex PCR, and the TCRdb table lists in-frame clones only, not all of them. Counted here are 110,000 to 150,000 clones, roughly nine tenths occurring once; the ten biggest clones make up more than 3%. The sample in question was peripheral blood, obtained on day 0 of AZD1222 vaccination. The receptors stem from an adult in good health.

The J gene is TRBJ1-2, the V gene TRBV19; no reliable D call. Germline-derived CDR1 and CDR2 are LNHDA and SQIVND (reference sequence). CDR3 length: 14 residues. Trimming took off 1 base at V and 4 bases at J, with 10 bases between the two ends. CDR3 loop: CASSIVSVGYGYTF. The CDR3 coding sequence is TGTGCCAGTAGTATAGTGAGCGTGGGCTATGGCTACACCTTC.

This chain joins TRBV19 and TRBJ2-7; 10 nucleotides align to TRBD1. Germline trimming cut 5 bases from V and 3 bases from J; bases unmatched to any gene: 4. Germline values: CDR1 LNHDA, CDR2 SQIVND (reference sequence). The CDR3 has 14 residues. As DNA, the CDR3 is TGTGCCAGTAGTGGGGGGACAGGGGTCTACGAGCAGTACTTC. Residues: CASSGGTGVYEQYF. Supplemented by reference TRBV19 and TRBJ2-7, the full variable domain reads DGGITQSPKYLFRKEGQNVTLSCEQNLNHDAMYWYRQDPGQGLRLIYYSQIVNDFQKGDIAEGYSVSREKKESFPLTVTSAQKNPTAFYLCASSGGTGVYEQYFGPGTRLTVT.

The rearrangement links TRBV27 to TRBJ1-5; TRBD1 agrees at 7 bases. With 6 bases clipped from V and 9 bases from J, the junction kept 8 bases outside the gene matches. Germline CDR1 is MNHEY and CDR2 is SMNVEV (reference sequence). This CDR3 contains 13 residues. The CDR3 protein is CASSLDRVGPQHF. The CDR3 coding sequence is TGTGCCAGCAGCCTCGACAGGGTTGGGCCCCAGCATTTT.

The chain is built from TRBV6-6 and TRBJ2-7, with D possibly TRBD2 on 5 matching bases. The V end lost 2 bases, the J end lost 0 bases, and 14 bases lay between the germline ends. Germline loops: CDR1 MNHNY, CDR2 SVGAGI (reference sequence). The CDR3 loop spans 16 amino acids. CDR3 sequence: CASSYPHSVSSYEQYF. The CDR3 DNA reads TGTGCCAGCAGTTACCCGCATAGCGTTAGCTCCTACGAGCAGTACTTC.

J is TRBJ2-1 and V is TRBV28, with 8 bases identical to TRBD2. Germline V gene data show CDR1 as MDHEN and CDR2 as SYDVKM. The V and J ends lost 5 bases and 0 bases, in that order; junction bases with no gene match: 15. There are 19 residues in the CDR3. CDR3 coding DNA: TGTGCCAGCAGTGCGATGGGACTAGGGACCCAGGGCTCCTACAATGAGCAGTTCTTC. This gives the protein CASSAMGLGTQGSYNEQFF.

The V and J genes are TRBV19 and TRBJ2-3; 10 bases are a match to TRBD1. Germline-derived CDR1 and CDR2 are LNHDA and SQIVND (reference sequence). CDR3 length equals 13 residues. J was trimmed by 3 bases and V by 11 bases; bases with no gene match: 5. The CDR3 loop is CAGGTGDTDTQYF. The CDR3 nucleotides are TGTGCCGGGGGGACAGGGGATACAGATACGCAGTATTTT.

The gene calls are TRBV2 and TRBJ2-2; 7 bases agree with TRBD2. The V gene's germline CDR1 is SNHLY and CDR2 FYNNEI. This CDR3 region has 15 residues. With V trimmed by 1 base and J by 7 bases, 6 bases remained unmatched. CDR3 sequence (DNA): TGTGCCAGCAGTGAAGTCGGACTAGGGTACGGGGAGCTGTTTTTT. This encodes CASSEVGLGYGELFF. The variable domain in full, with the rest retrieved from reference TRBV2 and TRBJ2-2, is EPEVTQTPSHQVTQMGQEVILRCVPISNHLYFYWYRQILGQKVEFLVSFYNNEISEKSEIFDDQFSVERPDGSNFTLKIRSTKLEDSAMYFCASSEVGLGYGELFFGEGSRLTVL.

This clone was counted a few times. The V gene is TRBV2, the J gene TRBJ2-7; D not certain. The germline V and J ends were trimmed by 6 bases and 6 bases, with 9 bases remaining between them. Germline V gene sequence: CDR1 SNHLY, CDR2 FYNNEI. CDR3 length equals 11 residues. CDR3 nucleotide sequence: TGTGCCAGCAGCTCGCCCCTCGAGCAGTACTTC. It yields the protein CASSSPLEQYF.

The gene calls are TRBV27 and TRBJ1-1; TRBD1 might be the D (5 bases). With 7 bases removed from V and 2 bases from J, the gap between germline ends came to 20 bases. The CDR3 loop spans 16 amino acids. Germline CDR1 is MNHEY and CDR2 is SMNVEV (reference sequence). CDR3 sequence reads: CASTPLWRGANTEAFF. Written as DNA, the CDR3 is TGTGCCAGCACCCCCCTGTGGCGGGGCGCAAACACTGAAGCTTTCTTT.

The chain combines TRBV7-7 with TRBJ2-5; TRBD2 agrees at 7 bases. The trim removed 5 bases at V and 4 bases at J, leaving 16 bases unmatched. This CDR3 has 17 amino acids. Germline values: CDR1 SSHAT, CDR2 FNYEAQ (reference sequence). DNA for the CDR3: TGTGCCAGCAGCCTCCCCTGCGGGGAAAGGGAGGGAGAGACCCAGTACTTC. Translation gives CASSLPCGEREGETQYF. Looking up the rest from reference TRBV7-7 and TRBJ2-5 gives the full variable domain: GAGVSQSPRYKVTKRGQDVTLRCDPISSHATLYWYQQALGQGPEFLTYFNYEAQPDKSGLPSDRFSAERPEGSISTLTIQRTEQRDSAMYRCASSLPCGEREGETQYFGPGTRLLVL.

V gene TRBV7-2 combines with J gene TRBJ2-1; a possible D gene is TRBD1 (5 bases). The ends were cut back, 5 bases at V and 6 bases at J, with 17 bases in the middle. Germline V gives CDR1 SGHTA, CDR2 FQGNSA. This CDR3 contains 15 residues. The CDR3 nucleotides are TGTGCCAGCAGCACCCGGTCTCCAGGGTTCAATGAGCAGTTCTTC. Residues: CASSTRSPGFNEQFF.

V and J are TRBV7-2 and TRBJ1-1; D is unclear. Germline loops: CDR1 SGHTA, CDR2 FQGNSA. CDR3 length equals 12 residues. Trimming cost V 1 base and J 10 bases, with 10 bases left between them. The DNA of the CDR3 is TGTGCCAGCAGCTTAGAGACGGTCGGAGCTTTCTTT. It yields the protein CASSLETVGAFF.

The chain couples TRBV27 to TRBJ1-1; unclear D gene. The CDR3 is 13 residues long. Germline V gene data show CDR1 as MNHEY and CDR2 as SMNVEV (reference sequence). With 3 bases removed from V and 4 bases from J, the gap between germline ends came to 9 bases. The CDR3 DNA reads as TGTGCCAGCAGTTTTGGGATAGGCACTGAAGCTTTCTTT. Amino acid sequence: CASSFGIGTEAFF.